The clone carrying this T cell receptor beta chain was counted once. The data originate from a study of CD8+CD57+ T cells in acquired aplastic anemia. Turning to the study itself: Recorded DNA amounts for sorted CD4+ and CD8+ cells had an average of 3.2 ug. Sequencing produced an average of roughly 11 million reads per healthy donor for CD4+ cells.

V lost 3 bases to trimming and J lost 0 bases, with 10 bases between them. Germline-derived CDR1 and CDR2 are SGHTA and FQGTGA. The CDR3 has 15 amino acids. The use of genomic DNA as template underpinned the TCR beta VDJ and CDR3 profiling. One entry per CDR3 protein results from TCRdb running MiXCR on the reads. This sample has 120,000 or so distinct CDR3 sequences, with about 48% found just once. J is TRBJ2-3 and V is TRBV7-3; no firm D call. This TCR was sampled from a human donor in good health, serving as a control. Input material: sorted CD4+, CD8+, or CD8+CD57+ T cells (not recorded which) from PBMCs. The CDR3 loop is CASSFFTSSTDTQYF. The CDR3 bases are TGTGCCAGCAGCTTTTTTACAAGTAGCACAGATACGCAGTATTTT.